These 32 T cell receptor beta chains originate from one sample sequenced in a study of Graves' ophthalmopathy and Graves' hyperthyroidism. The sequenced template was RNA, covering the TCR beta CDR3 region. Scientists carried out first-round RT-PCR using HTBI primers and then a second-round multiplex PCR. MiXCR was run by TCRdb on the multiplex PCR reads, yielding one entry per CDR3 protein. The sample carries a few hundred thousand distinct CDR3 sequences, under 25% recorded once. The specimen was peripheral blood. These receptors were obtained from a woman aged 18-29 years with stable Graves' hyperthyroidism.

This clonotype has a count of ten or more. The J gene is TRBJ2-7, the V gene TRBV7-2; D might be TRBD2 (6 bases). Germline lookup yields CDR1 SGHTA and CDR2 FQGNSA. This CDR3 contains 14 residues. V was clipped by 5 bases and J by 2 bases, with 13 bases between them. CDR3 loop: CASSNRDLAYEQYF. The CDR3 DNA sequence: TGTGCCAGCAGCAACCGGGACTTAGCCTACGAGCAGTACTTC. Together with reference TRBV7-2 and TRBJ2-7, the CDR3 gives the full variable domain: GAGVSQSPSNKVTEKGKDVELRCDPISGHTALYWYRQSLGQGLEFLIYFQGNSAPDKSGLPSDRFSAERTGGSVSTLTIQRTQQEDSAVYLCASSNRDLAYEQYFGPGTRLTVT.

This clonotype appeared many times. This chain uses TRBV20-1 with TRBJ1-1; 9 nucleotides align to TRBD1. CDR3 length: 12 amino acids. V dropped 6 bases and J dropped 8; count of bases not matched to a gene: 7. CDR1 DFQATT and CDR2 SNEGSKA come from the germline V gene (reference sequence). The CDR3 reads CSAPGQGTEAFF. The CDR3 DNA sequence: TGCAGTGCCCCGGGACAGGGAACCGAAGCTTTCTTT.

CDR3 in amino acids: CASRSGTGDEAFF. The CDR3 nucleotides read TGTGCCAGCAGATCCGGGACAGGAGATGAAGCTTTCTTT. The rearrangement joins TRBV2 to TRBJ1-1, with 8 bases aligning to TRBD1. The CDR3 covers 13 residues. Germline CDR1 reads SNHLY; CDR2 reads FYNNEI. Losses at the gene ends were 6 bases for V and 7 bases for J; bases not matched to a gene: 7.

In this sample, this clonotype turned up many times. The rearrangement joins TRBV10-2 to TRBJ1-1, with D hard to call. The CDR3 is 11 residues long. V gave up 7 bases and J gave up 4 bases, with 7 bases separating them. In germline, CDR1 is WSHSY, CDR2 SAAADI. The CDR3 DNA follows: TGCGCCAGCACACAGTCCACTGAAGCTTTCTTT. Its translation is CASTQSTEAFF.

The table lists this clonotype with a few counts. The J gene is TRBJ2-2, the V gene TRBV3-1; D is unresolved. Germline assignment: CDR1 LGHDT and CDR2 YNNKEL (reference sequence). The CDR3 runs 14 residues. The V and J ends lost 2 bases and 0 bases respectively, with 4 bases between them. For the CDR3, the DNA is TGTGCCAGCAGCCAACTACCGAACACCGGGGAGCTGTTTTTT. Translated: CASSQLPNTGELFF.

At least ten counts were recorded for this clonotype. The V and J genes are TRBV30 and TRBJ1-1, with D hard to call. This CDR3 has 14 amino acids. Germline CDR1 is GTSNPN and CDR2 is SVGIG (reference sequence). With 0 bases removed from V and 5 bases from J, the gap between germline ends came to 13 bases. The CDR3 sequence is CAWSVIVGRTEAFF. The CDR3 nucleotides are TGTGCCTGGAGTGTTATCGTGGGGAGGACTGAAGCTTTCTTT.

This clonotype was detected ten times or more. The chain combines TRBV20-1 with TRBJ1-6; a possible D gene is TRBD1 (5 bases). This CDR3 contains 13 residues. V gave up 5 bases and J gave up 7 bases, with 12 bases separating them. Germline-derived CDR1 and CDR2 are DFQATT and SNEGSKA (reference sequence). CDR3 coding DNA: TGCAGTGCTGACCGGGACTCCAATTCACCCCTCCACTTT. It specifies CSADRDSNSPLHF.

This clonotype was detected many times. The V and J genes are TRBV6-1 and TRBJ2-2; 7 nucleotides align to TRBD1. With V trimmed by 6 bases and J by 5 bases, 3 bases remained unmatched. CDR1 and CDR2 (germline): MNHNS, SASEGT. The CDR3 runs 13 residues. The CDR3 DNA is TGTGCCAGCAGGGAACAGGGGACCGGGGAGCTGTTTTTT. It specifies CASREQGTGELFF.

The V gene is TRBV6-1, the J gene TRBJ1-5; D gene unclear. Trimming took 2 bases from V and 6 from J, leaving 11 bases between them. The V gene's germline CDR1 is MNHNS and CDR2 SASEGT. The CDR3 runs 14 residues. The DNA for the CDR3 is TGTGCCAGCAGTGAATACGGCTCGGTTCAGCCCCAGCATTTT. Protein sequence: CASSEYGSVQPQHF.

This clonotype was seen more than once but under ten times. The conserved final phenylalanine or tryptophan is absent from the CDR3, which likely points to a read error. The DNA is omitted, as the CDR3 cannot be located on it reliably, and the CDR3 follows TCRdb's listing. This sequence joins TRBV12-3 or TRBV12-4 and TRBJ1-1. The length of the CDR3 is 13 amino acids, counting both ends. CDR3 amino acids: CASSPQIGHRRTL.

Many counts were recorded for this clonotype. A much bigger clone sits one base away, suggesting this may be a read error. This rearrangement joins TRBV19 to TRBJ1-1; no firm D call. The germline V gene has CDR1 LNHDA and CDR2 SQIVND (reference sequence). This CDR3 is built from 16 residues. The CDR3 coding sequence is TGTGCCAGTAGTGGCCTACCGGGTCAGCAGAACACTGAAGCTTGCTTT. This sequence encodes CASSGLPGQQNTEACF. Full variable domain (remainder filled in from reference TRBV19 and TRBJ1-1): DGGITQSPKYLFRKEGQNVTLSCEQNLNHDAMYWYRQDPGQGLRLIYYSQIVNDFQKGDIAEGYSVSREKKESFPLTVTSAQKNPTAFYLCASSGLPGQQNTEACFGQGTRLTVV.

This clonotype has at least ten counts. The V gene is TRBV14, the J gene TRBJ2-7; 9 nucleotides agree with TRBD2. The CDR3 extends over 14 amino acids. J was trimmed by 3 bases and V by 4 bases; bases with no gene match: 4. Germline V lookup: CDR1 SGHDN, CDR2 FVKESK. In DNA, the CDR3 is TGTGCCAGCAGCCGCCAGCGGGGGGACTACGAGCAGTACTTC. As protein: CASSRQRGDYEQYF.

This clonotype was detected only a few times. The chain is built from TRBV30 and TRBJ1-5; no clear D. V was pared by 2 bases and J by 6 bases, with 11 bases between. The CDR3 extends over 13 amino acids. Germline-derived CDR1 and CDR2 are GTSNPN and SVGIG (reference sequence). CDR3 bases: TGTGCCTGGAGTCGGGGTTTGGCTCAGCCCCAGCATTTT. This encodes CAWSRGLAQPQHF.

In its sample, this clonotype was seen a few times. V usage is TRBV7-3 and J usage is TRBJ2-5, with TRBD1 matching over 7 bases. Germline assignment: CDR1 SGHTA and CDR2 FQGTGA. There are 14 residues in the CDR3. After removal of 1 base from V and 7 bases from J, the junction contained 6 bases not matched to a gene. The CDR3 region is CASSLSTGDGTQYF. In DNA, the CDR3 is TGTGCCAGCAGCTTAAGTACAGGGGACGGGACCCAGTACTTC.

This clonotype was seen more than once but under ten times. CDR3 protein: CASRRSTGTDGYTF. The DNA for the CDR3 is TGTGCCAGCAGACGTTCGACAGGGACGGATGGCTACACCTTC. The chain links TRBV6-1 to TRBJ1-2; 7 bases match TRBD1. CDR1 is MNHNS and CDR2 is SASEGT in the germline V gene. The CDR3 is made up of 14 amino acids. The junction had 10 bases not matched to a gene; V was cut back by 6 bases and J by 6 bases.

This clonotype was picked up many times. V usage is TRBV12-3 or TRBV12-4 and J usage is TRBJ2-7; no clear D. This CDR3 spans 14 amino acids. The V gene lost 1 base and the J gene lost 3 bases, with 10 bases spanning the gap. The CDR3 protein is CASSLDGSIYEQYF. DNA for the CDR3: TGTGCCAGCAGTTTAGACGGATCAATCTACGAGCAGTACTTC.

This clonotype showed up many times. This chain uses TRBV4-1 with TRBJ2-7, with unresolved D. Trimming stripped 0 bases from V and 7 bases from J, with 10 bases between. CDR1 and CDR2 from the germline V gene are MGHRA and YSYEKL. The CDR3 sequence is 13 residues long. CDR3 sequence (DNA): TGCGCCAGCAGCCAAGAGGTGGGCCGGGAGCAGTACTTC. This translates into CASSQEVGREQYF.

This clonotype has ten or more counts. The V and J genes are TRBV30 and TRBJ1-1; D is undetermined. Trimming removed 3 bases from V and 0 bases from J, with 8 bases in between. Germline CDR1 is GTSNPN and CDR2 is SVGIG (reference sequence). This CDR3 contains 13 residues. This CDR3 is CAWRTYMNTEAFF. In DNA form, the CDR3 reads TGTGCCTGGAGGACCTATATGAACACTGAAGCTTTCTTT.

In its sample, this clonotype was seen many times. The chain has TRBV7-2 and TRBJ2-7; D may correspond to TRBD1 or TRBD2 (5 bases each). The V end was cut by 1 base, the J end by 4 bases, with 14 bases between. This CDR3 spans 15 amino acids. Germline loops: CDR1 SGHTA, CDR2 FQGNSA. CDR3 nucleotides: TGTGCCAGCAGCTTAGTCTTGGGGGAACTATACGAGCAGTACTTC. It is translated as CASSLVLGELYEQYF.

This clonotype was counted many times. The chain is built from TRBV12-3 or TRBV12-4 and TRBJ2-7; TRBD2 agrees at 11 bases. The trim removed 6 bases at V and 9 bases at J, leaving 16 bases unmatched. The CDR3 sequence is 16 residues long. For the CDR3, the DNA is TGTGCCAGCAGACAGAACTTCGGGACTAGCGGCGCTGGGCAGTACTTC. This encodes CASRQNFGTSGAGQYF.

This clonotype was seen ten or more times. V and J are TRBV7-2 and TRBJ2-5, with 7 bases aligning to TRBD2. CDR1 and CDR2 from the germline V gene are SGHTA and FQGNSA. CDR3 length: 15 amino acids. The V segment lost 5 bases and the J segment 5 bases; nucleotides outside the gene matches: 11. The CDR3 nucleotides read TGTGCCAGCAGCCTGGGGGGGGGTAAAAGGGAGACCCAGTACTTC. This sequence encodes CASSLGGGKRETQYF. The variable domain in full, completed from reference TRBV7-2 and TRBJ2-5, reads GAGVSQSPSNKVTEKGKDVELRCDPISGHTALYWYRQSLGQGLEFLIYFQGNSAPDKSGLPSDRFSAERTGGSVSTLTIQRTQQEDSAVYLCASSLGGGKRETQYFGPGTRLLVL.

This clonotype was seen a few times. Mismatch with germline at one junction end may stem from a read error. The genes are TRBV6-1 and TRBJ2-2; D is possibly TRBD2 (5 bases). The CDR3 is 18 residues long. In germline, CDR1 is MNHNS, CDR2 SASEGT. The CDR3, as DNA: TGTGCCAGCAGTGGGACCGGGTCCACCTTGATGGGCGCCGGGGAGCTGCTTTTT. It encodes CASSGTGSTLMGAGELLF.

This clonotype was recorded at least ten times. The CDR3 DNA follows: TGTGCCAGCAGGGACAGCGGACCGATGAACACTGAAGCTTTCTTT. As protein: CASRDSGPMNTEAFF. V usage is TRBV2 and J usage is TRBJ1-1; perhaps TRBD1 as D (6 bases). V gave up 6 bases and J gave up 0 bases, with 14 bases separating them. CDR1 and CDR2 (germline): SNHLY, FYNNEI. This CDR3 comprises 15 residues.

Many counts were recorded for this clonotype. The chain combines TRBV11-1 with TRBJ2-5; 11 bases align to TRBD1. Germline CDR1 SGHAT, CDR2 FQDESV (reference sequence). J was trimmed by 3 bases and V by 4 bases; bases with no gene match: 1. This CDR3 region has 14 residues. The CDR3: CASSWDRGKETQYF. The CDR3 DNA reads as TGTGCCAGCAGCTGGGACAGGGGGAAAGAGACCCAGTACTTC.

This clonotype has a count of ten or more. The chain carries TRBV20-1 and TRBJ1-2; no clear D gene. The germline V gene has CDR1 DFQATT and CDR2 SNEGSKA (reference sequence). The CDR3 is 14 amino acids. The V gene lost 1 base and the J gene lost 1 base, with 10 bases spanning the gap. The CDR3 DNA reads TGCAGTGCTAGAGGAAAGTTCATTAACTATGGCTACACCTTC. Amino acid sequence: CSARGKFINYGYTF.

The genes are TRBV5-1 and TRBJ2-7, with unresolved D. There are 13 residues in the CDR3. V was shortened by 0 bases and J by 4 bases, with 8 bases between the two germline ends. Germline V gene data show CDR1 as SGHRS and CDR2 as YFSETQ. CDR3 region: CASSLGQQYEQYF. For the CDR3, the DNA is TGCGCCAGCAGCTTGGGTCAACAGTACGAGCAGTACTTC.

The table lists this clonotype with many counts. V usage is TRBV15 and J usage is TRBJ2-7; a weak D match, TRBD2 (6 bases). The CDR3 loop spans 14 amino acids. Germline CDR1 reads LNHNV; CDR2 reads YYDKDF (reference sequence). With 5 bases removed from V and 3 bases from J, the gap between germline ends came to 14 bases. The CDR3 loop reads CATSYAGPFYEQYF. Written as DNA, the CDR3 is TGTGCCACCAGCTACGCGGGGCCATTCTACGAGCAGTACTTC.

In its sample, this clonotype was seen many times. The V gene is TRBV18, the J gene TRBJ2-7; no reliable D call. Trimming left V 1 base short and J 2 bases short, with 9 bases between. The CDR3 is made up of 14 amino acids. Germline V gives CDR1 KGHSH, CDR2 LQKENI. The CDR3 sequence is CASSPLGRTYEQYF. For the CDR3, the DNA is TGTGCCAGCTCACCACTAGGCCGTACCTACGAGCAGTACTTC.

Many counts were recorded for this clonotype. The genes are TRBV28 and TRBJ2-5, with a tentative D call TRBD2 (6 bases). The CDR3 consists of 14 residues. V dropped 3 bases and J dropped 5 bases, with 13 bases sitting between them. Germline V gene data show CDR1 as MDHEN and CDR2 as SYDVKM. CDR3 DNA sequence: TGTGCCAGCAGTTTCCGGGGCGGGGAGGAGACCCAGTACTTC. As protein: CASSFRGGEETQYF.

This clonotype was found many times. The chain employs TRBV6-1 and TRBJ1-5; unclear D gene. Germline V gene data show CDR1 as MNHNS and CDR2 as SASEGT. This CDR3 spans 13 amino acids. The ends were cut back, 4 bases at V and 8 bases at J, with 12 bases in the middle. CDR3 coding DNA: TGTGCCAGCAGTGCGAGTTTTTTGAAGCCCCAGCATTTT. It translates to CASSASFLKPQHF.

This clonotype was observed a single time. CDR3 amino acids: CASSSNPGQPGGYTF. For the CDR3, the DNA is TGTGCCAGCAGCTCGAATCCTGGACAGCCGGGGGGCTACACCTTC. This chain uses TRBV7-6 with TRBJ1-2, with D perhaps matching TRBD1 (6 bases). Per the germline V gene, CDR1 is SGHVS and CDR2 is FNYEAQ. Deletions cut 4 bases from V and 8 bases from J, with 20 bases between. The CDR3 sequence is 15 residues long.

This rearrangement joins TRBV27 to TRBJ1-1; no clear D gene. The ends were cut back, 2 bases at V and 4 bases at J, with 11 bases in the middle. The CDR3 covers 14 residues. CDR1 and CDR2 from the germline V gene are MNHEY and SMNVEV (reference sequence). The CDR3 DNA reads TGTGCCAGCAGTTTAGGCAGACCTACCACTGAAGCTTTCTTT. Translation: CASSLGRPTTEAFF.